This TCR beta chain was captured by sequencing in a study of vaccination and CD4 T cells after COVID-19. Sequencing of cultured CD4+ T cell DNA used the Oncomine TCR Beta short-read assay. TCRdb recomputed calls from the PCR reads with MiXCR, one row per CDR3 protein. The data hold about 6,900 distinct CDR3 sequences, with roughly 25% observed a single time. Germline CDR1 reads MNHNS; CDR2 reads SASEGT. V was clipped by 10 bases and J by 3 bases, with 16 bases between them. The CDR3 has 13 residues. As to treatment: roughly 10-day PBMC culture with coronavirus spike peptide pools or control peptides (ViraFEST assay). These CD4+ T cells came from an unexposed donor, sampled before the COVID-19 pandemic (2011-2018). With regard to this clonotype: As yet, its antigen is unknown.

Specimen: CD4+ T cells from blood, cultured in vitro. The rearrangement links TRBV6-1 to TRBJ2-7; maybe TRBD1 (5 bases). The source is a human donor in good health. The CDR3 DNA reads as TGTGCCACCGACAGACGCGAATACTACGAGCAGTACTTC. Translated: CATDRREYYEQYF.